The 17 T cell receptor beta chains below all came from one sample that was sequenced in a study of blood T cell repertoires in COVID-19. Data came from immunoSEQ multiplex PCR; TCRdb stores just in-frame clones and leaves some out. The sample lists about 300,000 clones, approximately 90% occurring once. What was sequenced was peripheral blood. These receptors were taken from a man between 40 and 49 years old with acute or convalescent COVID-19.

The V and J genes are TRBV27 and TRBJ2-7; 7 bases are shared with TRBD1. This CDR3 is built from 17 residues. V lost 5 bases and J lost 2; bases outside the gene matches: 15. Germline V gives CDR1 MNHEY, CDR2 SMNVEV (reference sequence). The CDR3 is CASSPLPTGWRTYEQYF. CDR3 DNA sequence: TGTGCCAGCAGTCCCCTCCCGACAGGGTGGAGAACCTACGAGCAGTACTTC.

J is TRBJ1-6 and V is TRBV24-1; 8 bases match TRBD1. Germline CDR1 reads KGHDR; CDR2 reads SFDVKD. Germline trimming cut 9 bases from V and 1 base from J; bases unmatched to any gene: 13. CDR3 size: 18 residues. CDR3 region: CATSDIDRGVSYNSPLHF. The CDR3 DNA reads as TGTGCCACCTCTGATATTGACAGGGGAGTTTCCTATAATTCACCCCTCCACTTT.

The CDR3 loop is CATSDSSTSATDTQYF. DNA for the CDR3: TGTGCCACCAGTGATTCCTCGACTAGCGCAACAGATACGCAGTATTTT. The chain links TRBV24-1 to TRBJ2-3, with 8 bases matching TRBD2. V lost 2 bases to trimming and J lost 3 bases; unmatched junction nucleotides: 6. Germline lookup yields CDR1 KGHDR and CDR2 SFDVKD. The CDR3 consists of 16 residues.

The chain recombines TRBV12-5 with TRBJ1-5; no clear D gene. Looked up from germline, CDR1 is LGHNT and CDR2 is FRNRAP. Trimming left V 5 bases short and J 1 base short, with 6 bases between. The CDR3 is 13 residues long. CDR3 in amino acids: CASGLLSNQPQHF. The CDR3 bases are TGTGCTAGTGGTCTTTTAAGCAATCAGCCCCAGCATTTT.

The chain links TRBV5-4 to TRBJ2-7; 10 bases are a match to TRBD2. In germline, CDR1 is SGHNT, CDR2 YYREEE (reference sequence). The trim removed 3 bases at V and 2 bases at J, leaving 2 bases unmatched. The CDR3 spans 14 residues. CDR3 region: CASSWTSGTYEQYF. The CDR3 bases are TGTGCCAGCAGCTGGACTAGCGGAACCTACGAGCAGTACTTC.

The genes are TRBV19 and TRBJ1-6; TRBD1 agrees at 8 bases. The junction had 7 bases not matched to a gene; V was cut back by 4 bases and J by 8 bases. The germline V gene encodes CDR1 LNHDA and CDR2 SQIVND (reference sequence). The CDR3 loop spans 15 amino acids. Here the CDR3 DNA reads TGTGCCAGTAGTAGAAAGACAGGGGTGGATTCACCCCTCCACTTT. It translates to CASSRKTGVDSPLHF.

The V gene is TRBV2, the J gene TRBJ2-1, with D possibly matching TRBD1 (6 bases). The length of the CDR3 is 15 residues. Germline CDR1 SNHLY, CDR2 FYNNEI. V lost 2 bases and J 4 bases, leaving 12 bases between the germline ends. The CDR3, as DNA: TGTGCCAGCAGTGAAATCAGGGGTAGATACAATGAGCAGTTCTTC. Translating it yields CASSEIRGRYNEQFF.

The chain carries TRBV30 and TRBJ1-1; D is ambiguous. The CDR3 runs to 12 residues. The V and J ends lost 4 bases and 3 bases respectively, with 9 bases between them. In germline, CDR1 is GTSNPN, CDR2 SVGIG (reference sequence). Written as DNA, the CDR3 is TGTGCCTGGAAAGCTACGCACACTGAAGCTTTCTTT. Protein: CAWKATHTEAFF. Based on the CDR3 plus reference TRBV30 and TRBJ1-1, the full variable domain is SQTIHQWPATLVQPVGSPLSLECTVEGTSNPNLYWYRQAAGRGLQLLFYSVGIGQISSEVPQNLSASRPQDRQFILSSKKLLLSDSGFYLCAWKATHTEAFFGQGTRLTVV.

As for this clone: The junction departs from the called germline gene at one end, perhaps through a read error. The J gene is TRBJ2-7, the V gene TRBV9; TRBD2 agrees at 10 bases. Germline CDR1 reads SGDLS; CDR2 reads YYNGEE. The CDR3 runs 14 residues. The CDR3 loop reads CARSVSGGGYEQYF. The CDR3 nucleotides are TGTGCCCGCAGCGTAAGCGGGGGGGGGTACGAGCAGTACTTC.

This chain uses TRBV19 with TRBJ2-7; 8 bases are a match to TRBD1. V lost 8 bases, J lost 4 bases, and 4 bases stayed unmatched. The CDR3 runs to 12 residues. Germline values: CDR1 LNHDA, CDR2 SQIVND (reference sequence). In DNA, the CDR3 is TGTGCCAGTCAGGGGGCAAGATACGAGCAGTACTTC. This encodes CASQGARYEQYF.

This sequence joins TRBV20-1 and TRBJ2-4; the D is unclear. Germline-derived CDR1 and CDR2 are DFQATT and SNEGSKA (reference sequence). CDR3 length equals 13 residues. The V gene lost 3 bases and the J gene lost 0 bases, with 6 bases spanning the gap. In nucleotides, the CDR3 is TGCAGTGCTAGTCCCCTAGCCAAAAACATTCAGTACTTC. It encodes CSASPLAKNIQYF.

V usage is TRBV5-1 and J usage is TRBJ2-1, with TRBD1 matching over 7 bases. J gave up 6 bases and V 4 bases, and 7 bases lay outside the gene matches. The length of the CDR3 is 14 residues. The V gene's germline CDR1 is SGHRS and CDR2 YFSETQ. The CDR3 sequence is CASSPGDSFNEQFF. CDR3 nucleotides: TGCGCCAGCAGCCCCGGGGACAGCTTCAATGAGCAGTTCTTC.

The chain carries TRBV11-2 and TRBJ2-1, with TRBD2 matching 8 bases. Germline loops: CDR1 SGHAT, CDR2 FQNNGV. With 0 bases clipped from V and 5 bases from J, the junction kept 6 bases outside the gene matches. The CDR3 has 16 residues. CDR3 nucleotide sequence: TGTGCCAGCAGCTTAGAAGCGGGGGTAAGAAACAATGAGCAGTTCTTC. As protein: CASSLEAGVRNNEQFF.

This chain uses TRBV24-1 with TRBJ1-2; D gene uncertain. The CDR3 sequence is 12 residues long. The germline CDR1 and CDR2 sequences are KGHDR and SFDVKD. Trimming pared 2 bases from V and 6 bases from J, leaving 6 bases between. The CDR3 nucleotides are TGTGCCACCAGTGATTCCGTTGATGGCTACACCTTC. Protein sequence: CATSDSVDGYTF.

The CDR3 loop reads CASSLGAYSGNTIYF. The CDR3, as DNA: TGCGCCAGCAGCTTGGGGGCCTACTCTGGAAACACCATATATTTT. The chain is built from TRBV5-1 and TRBJ1-3; the D is unclear. This CDR3 has 15 residues. Trimming cost V 0 bases and J 0 bases, with 7 bases left between them. CDR1 is SGHRS and CDR2 is YFSETQ in the germline V gene.

CDR3 nucleotides: TGTGCCAGCAGTCAGGGGCGGGGGAGGAAGACTGAAGCTTTCTTT. Amino acids: CASSQGRGRKTEAFF. The chain carries TRBV6-5 and TRBJ1-1, with D possibly TRBD1 on 6 matching bases. The CDR3 has 15 amino acids. V gave up 5 bases and J gave up 5 bases, with 18 bases separating them. Germline V gene data show CDR1 as MNHEY and CDR2 as SVGAGI.

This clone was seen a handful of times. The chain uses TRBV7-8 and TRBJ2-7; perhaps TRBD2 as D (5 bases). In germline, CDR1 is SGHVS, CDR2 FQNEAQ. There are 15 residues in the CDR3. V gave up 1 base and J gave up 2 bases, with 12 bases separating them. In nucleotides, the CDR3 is TGTGCCAGCAGCTTAGGGTGGCAGCGGACCTACGAGCAGTACTTC. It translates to CASSLGWQRTYEQYF.